These 14 T cell receptor beta chains were all obtained from the same sample, sequenced in a study of T-cell reconstitution after alpha-beta-depleted transplantation in children. Unique molecular identifiers tagged the TCRbeta library. Each CDR3 protein gets one entry after TCRdb re-called the PCR reads with MiXCR. The table lists 250,000 to 300,000 distinct CDR3 sequences, 6% to 10% of them singletons. Findings and caveats of the study: T-cell numbers and diversity one year post-transplant derived largely from freshly generated T cells.

For these TCRs, the target antigens are not known. Sequenced material: peripheral blood, taken 360 days after TCRalphabeta/CD19-depleted stem cell transplant. Receptor source: a female patient aged 2-9 years who had a stem cell transplant for Fanconi anemia, so the T cells may come from the graft donor.

This clonotype has a count of ten or more. The gene calls are TRBV28 and TRBJ2-4; TRBD1 agrees at 8 bases. The V gene end was trimmed by 4 bases and the J gene end by 2 bases; junction bases not matched to a gene: 4. This CDR3 contains 15 residues. Germline lookup yields CDR1 MDHEN and CDR2 SYDVKM. The CDR3 reads CASSSDRVPKNIQYF. As DNA, the CDR3 is TGTGCCAGCAGTTCGGACAGGGTTCCCAAAAACATTCAGTACTTC.

This clonotype appeared many times. The genes are TRBV4-1 and TRBJ2-1; 9 positions agree with TRBD2. V lost 3 bases and J lost 7; bases outside the gene matches: 4. Germline CDR1 reads MGHRA; CDR2 reads YSYEKL. The CDR3 totals 14 residues. CDR3 sequence: CASSHPGLANEQFF. In nucleotides, the CDR3 is TGCGCCAGCAGCCACCCCGGACTAGCGAATGAGCAGTTCTTC.

At least ten counts were recorded for this clonotype. V and J are TRBV20-1 and TRBJ2-7; D unresolved. From germline, CDR1 is DFQATT and CDR2 SNEGSKA (reference sequence). The CDR3 is made up of 13 amino acids. The V end lost 6 bases, the J end lost 0 bases, and 12 bases lay between the germline ends. CDR3 protein: CSAPEWSSYEQYF. The DNA for the CDR3 is TGCAGTGCCCCCGAGTGGAGCTCCTACGAGCAGTACTTC.

This clonotype was recorded many times. This chain joins TRBV15 and TRBJ1-2; D is unresolved. The V end was cut by 3 bases, the J end by 2 bases, with 13 bases between. This CDR3 spans 15 amino acids. Germline CDR1 reads LNHNV; CDR2 reads YYDKDF (reference sequence). The CDR3 sequence is CATSSIRTENYGYTF. DNA for the CDR3: TGTGCCACCAGCAGTATTCGGACGGAGAACTATGGCTACACCTTC.

This clonotype was recorded many times. V usage is TRBV20-1 and J usage is TRBJ2-1; 11 bases map to TRBD2. Germline CDR1 and CDR2: DFQATT and SNEGSKA (reference sequence). V was pared by 1 base and J by 4 bases, with 6 bases of the junction left unmatched. This CDR3 region has 16 residues. CDR3 loop: CSARVTSGRTYNEQFF. CDR3 DNA: TGCAGTGCTAGAGTCACTAGCGGGAGAACATACAATGAGCAGTTCTTC.

The CDR3 protein is CASSWRWGTEAFF. In DNA, the CDR3 is TGTGCCAGCAGCTGGCGGTGGGGCACTGAAGCTTTCTTT. The chain is built from TRBV5-5 and TRBJ1-1, with unresolved D. The CDR3 sequence is 13 residues long. Trimming removed 3 bases at V and 4 bases at J, with 10 bases between. Germline CDR1 SGHKS, CDR2 YYEKEE (reference sequence).

Many counts were recorded for this clonotype. The V call is TRBV28, the J call TRBJ2-2; a weak D match, TRBD1 (6 bases). The CDR3 totals 14 residues. V was cut by 8 bases and J by 5 bases, with 15 bases left in between. Germline lookup yields CDR1 MDHEN and CDR2 SYDVKM. CDR3 coding DNA: TGTGCCAGCTCTACCAGGGGTCGAACCGGGGAGCTGTTTTTT. It yields the protein CASSTRGRTGELFF.

The V call is TRBV20-1, the J call TRBJ2-5; 14 bases agree with TRBD2. The CDR3 sequence is 15 residues long. Germline V gene lookup returns CDR1 DFQATT and CDR2 SNEGSKA (reference sequence). V was pared by 5 bases and J by 1 base, with 3 bases of the junction left unmatched. CDR3 sequence reads: CSASTSGGAQETQYF. In nucleotides, the CDR3 is TGCAGTGCTTCGACTAGCGGGGGGGCCCAAGAGACCCAGTACTTC.

The CDR3, as DNA: TGTGCCAGCAGCGCCGGGCTGTGGTCAAATAACTATGGCTACACCTTC. This sequence encodes CASSAGLWSNNYGYTF. The chain uses TRBV6-1 and TRBJ1-2; D remains unclear. The V gene lost 6 bases and the J gene lost 1 base, with 18 bases spanning the gap. The CDR3 consists of 16 residues. Germline CDR1 reads MNHNS; CDR2 reads SASEGT.

This clonotype was recorded a few times. The chain carries TRBV27 and TRBJ2-7; 9 nucleotides align to TRBD1. This CDR3 is 14 amino acids long. Germline loops: CDR1 MNHEY, CDR2 SMNVEV (reference sequence). V was pared by 2 bases and J by 7 bases, with 6 bases of the junction left unmatched. CDR3 DNA sequence: TGTGCCAGCAGTTTAACACAGGGGGCGCGGGAGCAGTACTTC. Translation: CASSLTQGAREQYF.

This clonotype turned up a few times. The V and J genes are TRBV10-3 and TRBJ2-1; D possibly matches TRBD1 or TRBD2 (5 bases each). Per the germline V gene, CDR1 is ENHRY and CDR2 is SYGVKD. CDR3 length: 15 amino acids. V was clipped by 2 bases and J by 3 bases, with 11 bases between them. Here the CDR3 reads CAISERSGGYNEQFF. DNA for the CDR3: TGTGCCATCAGTGAGAGGAGTGGGGGCTACAATGAGCAGTTCTTC.

This clonotype has at least ten counts. One end of the junction fails to match germline, which may point to a read error. This chain links TRBV20-1 with TRBJ1-1; tentatively, D is TRBD1 (5 bases). The length of the CDR3 is 11 residues. Germline lookup yields CDR1 DFQATT and CDR2 SNEGSKA (reference sequence). Written as DNA, the CDR3 is TGCAGAGCTACAGGGAACACTGAAGCTTTCTTT. Residues: CRATGNTEAFF.

The sample holds a few counts of this clonotype. The chain recombines TRBV5-6 with TRBJ2-1, with TRBD2 as a possible D gene (5 bases). Looked up from germline, CDR1 is SGHDT and CDR2 is YYEEEE. Deletions cut 4 bases from V and 3 bases from J, with 20 bases between. The length of the CDR3 is 17 residues. As DNA, the CDR3 is TGTGCCAGCAGCCTGGGAGACCCAGGTTGGGACTACAATGAGCAGTTCTTC. It codes for CASSLGDPGWDYNEQFF.

This clonotype occurred many times. The chain uses TRBV10-1 and TRBJ2-3; the D is unclear. The CDR3 totals 14 residues. Deletions cut 10 bases from V and 2 bases from J, with 16 bases between. CDR1 WNHNN and CDR2 SYGVQD come from the germline V gene (reference sequence). The CDR3 loop is CATSRFTPTDTQYF. CDR3 coding DNA: TGCGCCACATCCCGCTTTACCCCCACAGATACGCAGTATTTT.